Listed here are 24 T cell receptor beta chains from one sample, sequenced in a study of blood T cell repertoires in COVID-19. The table came from immunoSEQ multiplex PCR; TCRdb's copy has only in-frame clones and leaves some out. The sample lists fewer than 250,000 clones, 70% to 90% occurring once. The sample taken for sequencing was peripheral blood. The receptors stem from a woman between 40 and 55 years old with acute or convalescent COVID-19.

V usage is TRBV5-1 and J usage is TRBJ2-3; possibly TRBD2 for D (5 bases). CDR1 and CDR2 (germline): SGHRS, YFSETQ. The CDR3 is made up of 15 amino acids. Trimming cost V 4 bases and J 10 bases, with 22 bases left between them. The CDR3 sequence: CASSLRRAAAGPQYF. The CDR3 DNA reads as TGCGCCAGCAGCCTCCGTCGGGCCGCCGCGGGCCCGCAGTATTTT.

The chain combines TRBV21-1 with TRBJ1-6; the DNA was not used to check the table's D call, TRBD1. TRBV21-1 is described as a pseudogene. The CDR3 length is 16 residues. The CDR3 loop reads CASTQNLTAYNSPLHF. The CDR3 DNA reads TGTGCCAGCACCCAAAACTTGACAGCCTATAATTCACCCCTCCACTTT.

The chain employs TRBV10-3 and TRBJ1-1; 7 bases agree with TRBD1. Looked up from germline, CDR1 is ENHRY and CDR2 is SYGVKD. The CDR3 has 13 amino acids. J lost 5 bases, V lost 2 bases, and 2 bases had no gene match. CDR3 in DNA: TGTGCCATCAGTGAGGCAGGGGGAACTGAAGCTTTCTTT. This codes for CAISEAGGTEAFF.

V and J are TRBV10-1 and TRBJ1-3, with a weak D call TRBD1 (6 bases). The CDR3 loop spans 14 amino acids. The germline CDR1 and CDR2 sequences are WNHNN and SYGVQD (reference sequence). V dropped 8 bases and J dropped 0 bases, with 11 bases sitting between them. CDR3 sequence (DNA): TGCGCCAGCGGCACAGGGAGCTCTGGAAACACCATATATTTT. This sequence encodes CASGTGSSGNTIYF.

V usage is TRBV12-3 or TRBV12-4 and J usage is TRBJ1-5; no firm D call. Trimming took off 2 bases at V and 6 bases at J, with 8 bases between the two ends. The CDR3 has 13 residues. The CDR3 coding sequence is TGTGCCAGCAGTTTACTCTGGGCTCAGCCCCAGCATTTT. Its translation is CASSLLWAQPQHF.

The chain employs TRBV20-1 and TRBJ2-5; 8 bases fit TRBD1. V was clipped by 3 bases and J by 2 bases; unmatched bases: 2. CDR1 is DFQATT and CDR2 is SNEGSKA in the germline V gene (reference sequence). The CDR3 is 13 amino acids. The chain's CDR3 is CSASNRGQETQYF. For the CDR3, the DNA is TGCAGTGCTAGTAACAGGGGGCAAGAGACCCAGTACTTC.

The CDR3 sequence is CASSYDRSYEQYV. CDR3 DNA sequence: TGTGCCAGCAGCTACGACAGGAGCTACGAGCAGTACGTC. V usage is TRBV7-2 and J usage is TRBJ2-7; possibly TRBD1 for D (6 bases). This CDR3 has 13 residues. Germline lookup yields CDR1 SGHTA and CDR2 FQGNSA. V shed 4 bases and J shed 3 bases, with 10 bases lying between them.

V gene TRBV12-5 combines with J gene TRBJ1-1; possible D gene TRBD1, 6 bases. Trimming cost V 5 bases and J 0 bases, with 22 bases left between them. In germline, CDR1 is LGHNT, CDR2 FRNRAP. The CDR3 is 18 amino acids. The CDR3 sequence: CASGAKGHSSSLNTEAFF. The CDR3, as DNA: TGTGCTAGTGGTGCCAAGGGACACTCAAGCAGCCTGAACACTGAAGCTTTCTTT. The whole variable domain, remainder taken from reference TRBV12-5 and TRBJ1-1, is DARVTQTPRHKVTEMGQEVTMRCQPILGHNTVFWYRQTMMQGLELLAYFRNRAPLDDSGMPKDRFSAEMPDATLATLKIQPSEPRDSAVYFCASGAKGHSSSLNTEAFFGQGTRLTVV.

V gene TRBV21-1 combines with J gene TRBJ1-6; the table's D call TRBD1 went unverified against the DNA. TRBV21-1 is designated a pseudogene. This CDR3 has 16 residues. Here the CDR3 DNA reads TGTGCCAGCAGCAAATCGGTTCAGGGTCGGGATTCACCCCTCCACTTT. It yields the protein CASSKSVQGRDSPLHF.

The chain recombines TRBV20-1 with TRBJ2-3; the D gene is possibly TRBD2 (5 bases). The CDR3 runs 13 residues. V lost 3 bases to trimming and J lost 2 bases, with 9 bases between them. Germline V CDR1 and CDR2: DFQATT, SNEGSKA (reference sequence). CDR3 nucleotide sequence: TGCAGTGCTAGTACTAGTACCACAGATACGCAGTATTTT. As protein: CSASTSTTDTQYF.

J is TRBJ1-3 and V is TRBV5-1; TRBD1 aligns across 8 bases. The V gene end was trimmed by 0 bases and the J gene end by 0 bases; junction bases not matched to a gene: 5. The germline CDR1 and CDR2 sequences are SGHRS and YFSETQ. CDR3 length equals 17 residues. The CDR3 DNA is TGCGCCAGCAGCTTGGGACAGGGGTCCTTCTCTGGAAACACCATATATTTT. Protein sequence: CASSLGQGSFSGNTIYF.

This clone was seen just once. CDR3 in DNA: TGTGCCAGCAGCTTAGAGGGCCTTGCTAGCAATCAGCCCCAGCATTTT. Translation: CASSLEGLASNQPQHF. The V and J genes are TRBV5-5 and TRBJ1-5, with D hard to call. Deletions cut 2 bases from V and 0 bases from J, with 12 bases between. This CDR3 comprises 16 residues. Germline CDR1 reads SGHKS; CDR2 reads YYEKEE (reference sequence). Complete variable domain (other parts from reference TRBV5-5 and TRBJ1-5): DAGVTQSPTHLIKTRGQQVTLRCSPISGHKSVSWYQQVLGQGPQFIFQYYEKEERGRGNFPDRFSARQFPNYSSELNVNALLLGDSALYLCASSLEGLASNQPQHFGDGTRLSIL.

The chain uses TRBV10-1 and TRBJ2-3; 12 nucleotides line up with TRBD2. After removal of 0 bases from V and 3 bases from J, the junction contained 1 base not matched to a gene. The CDR3 covers 16 residues. Germline CDR1 is WNHNN and CDR2 is SYGVQD (reference sequence). In DNA form, the CDR3 reads TGCGCCAGCAGTGAGTCCCTAGCGGGGGGGACAGATACGCAGTATTTT. Translated, it gives CASSESLAGGTDTQYF.

This clone was detected only once. CDR3 DNA: TGCGCCAGCAGTGGACTAGCCGTATCCACCGGGGAGCTGTTTTTT. Its protein is CASSGLAVSTGELFF. This chain uses TRBV4-1 with TRBJ2-2; 8 bases fit TRBD2. Germline lookup yields CDR1 MGHRA and CDR2 YSYEKL. After removal of 6 bases from V and 4 bases from J, the junction contained 7 bases not matched to a gene. The CDR3 is 15 residues long.

V gene TRBV18 combines with J gene TRBJ1-2; the D gene is possibly TRBD1 (5 bases). This CDR3 is built from 18 residues. V was trimmed by 3 bases and J by 1 base, leaving 21 bases between them. Germline CDR1 is KGHSH and CDR2 is LQKENI. The DNA of the CDR3 is TGTGCCAGCTCACCCCGAGTTATACTGACAGCGCTTAACTATGGCTACACCTTC. It encodes CASSPRVILTALNYGYTF.

The chain links TRBV6-5 to TRBJ1-1; 9 bases agree with TRBD1. The CDR3 consists of 14 residues. Germline V CDR1 and CDR2: MNHEY, SVGAGI. V trimming: 6 bases; J trimming: 8 bases; junction bases outside the gene matches: 10. The CDR3 region has the DNA TGTGCCAGCAGCCGCCCTCCGGGACAGGGAGAAGCTTTCTTT. Amino acid sequence: CASSRPPGQGEAFF.

In nucleotides, the CDR3 is TGCGCCAGCAGCCAAGCGGCAGGGGTGGGCACTGAAGCTTTCTTT. Residues: CASSQAAGVGTEAFF. V usage is TRBV4-1 and J usage is TRBJ1-1; maybe TRBD1 (6 bases). This CDR3 contains 15 residues. Trimming took off 1 base at V and 4 bases at J, with 13 bases between the two ends. CDR1 MGHRA and CDR2 YSYEKL come from the germline V gene.

The chain employs TRBV4-2 and TRBJ1-2, with TRBD1 matching over 10 bases. The CDR3 totals 17 residues. The ends lost 0 bases at V and 2 bases at J; junction bases unmatched: 6. Germline-derived CDR1 and CDR2 are LGHNA and YNFKEQ. The CDR3, as DNA: TGTGCCAGCAGCCAAGACTACGGACAGGGGGAGAACTATGGCTACACCTTC. Translation: CASSQDYGQGENYGYTF.

This chain connects TRBV5-5 to TRBJ1-1, with D perhaps TRBD1 (6 bases). Trimming took 5 bases from V and 0 from J, leaving 14 bases between them. The CDR3 covers 15 residues. Germline values: CDR1 SGHKS, CDR2 YYEKEE (reference sequence). The DNA for the CDR3 is TGTGCCAGCAGACCCGGACAGATCATGAACACTGAAGCTTTCTTT. This encodes CASRPGQIMNTEAFF.

This rearrangement joins TRBV6-2 or TRBV6-3 to TRBJ1-2; a possible D gene is TRBD1 (5 bases). Germline V gives CDR1 MNHEY, CDR2 SVGEGT. V was trimmed by 2 bases and J by 9 bases, leaving 13 bases between them. The CDR3 runs to 13 residues. CDR3 in amino acids: CASSYKGVGSYTF. Written as DNA, the CDR3 is TGTGCCAGCAGTTACAAAGGGGTTGGAAGCTACACCTTC.

The gene calls are TRBV15 and TRBJ2-1, with unresolved D. This CDR3 has 15 residues. The V end lost 1 base, the J end lost 6 bases, and 13 bases lay between the germline ends. Germline V CDR1 and CDR2: LNHNV, YYDKDF (reference sequence). CDR3 sequence (DNA): TGTGCCACCAGCAGAGTCGTCAGGAAGTCCAATGAGCAGTTCTTC. Translated, it gives CATSRVVRKSNEQFF.

The chain uses TRBV19 and TRBJ2-3; TRBD2 matches 9 bases. CDR1 LNHDA and CDR2 SQIVND come from the germline V gene (reference sequence). There are 17 residues in the CDR3. Unmatched junction bases numbered 6, after V lost 0 bases and J lost 2 bases. For the CDR3, the DNA is TGTGCCAGTAGTATAGATCCCAGCGGGGGGATCACAGATACGCAGTATTTT. Translation: CASSIDPSGGITDTQYF.

The V and J genes are TRBV5-6 and TRBJ1-2, with TRBD1 identical over 10 bases. With 8 bases clipped from V and 5 bases from J, the junction kept 18 bases outside the gene matches. CDR3 length: 17 amino acids. Germline V gives CDR1 SGHDT, CDR2 YYEEEE. As DNA, the CDR3 is TGTGCCAGTATCAACCGGGACAGGGGACATCAGGGTTATGGCTACACCTTC. As protein: CASINRDRGHQGYGYTF.

V usage is TRBV11-2 and J usage is TRBJ1-1, with 8 nucleotides matching TRBD1. Germline CDR1 is SGHAT and CDR2 is FQNNGV. The junction had 6 bases not matched to a gene; V was cut back by 7 bases and J by 8 bases. The CDR3 runs to 12 residues. CDR3 sequence: CASTLGQGEAFF. CDR3 nucleotides: TGTGCCAGCACCCTAGGACAGGGAGAAGCTTTCTTT. Full variable domain (remainder filled in from reference TRBV11-2 and TRBJ1-1): EAGVAQSPRYKIIEKRQSVAFWCNPISGHATLYWYQQILGQGPKLLIQFQNNGVVDDSQLPKDRFSAERLKGVDSTLKIQPAKLEDSAVYLCASTLGQGEAFFGQGTRLTVV.